This is a list of T cell receptor beta chains from one sample in a study of shared clonotypes between healthy human individuals. Assay: immunoSEQ multiplex PCR; the TCRdb copy retains only in-frame clones and omits some. The profile shows some 580,000 clones, around 97% of them singletons. Material: naive CD4+ T cells sorted from blood. The receptors here all came from a woman aged 30 to 39 in good health. CDR3s include the opening cysteine and the closing phenylalanine or tryptophan. The size field is filled for only some rows; it gives once, few, many or a size class.

.,TRBV6-6,CASSWVWGDTEAFF
.,TRBV28,CASRGAIEGSPYEQYF
.,TRBV28,CASSFLSGSPYF
.,TRBV28,CASSPWDRGLIGELFF
.,TRBV5-1,CASSLSSGAYNEQFF
.,TRBV15,CATSTSKNGQALNTEAFF
.,TRBV28,CASTRPENTIYF
.,TRBV25-1,CASSEGGQLVFQQFF
.,TRBV10-2,CASRDPVGSGEQFF
once,TRBV29-1,CSVEYRTGRDEQFF
.,TRBV27,CASSRPGGTNEKLFF
.,TRBV4-1,CASSQAPRVRGLGTEAFF
.,TRBV21-1,CASSKPRQPGLAGALSYEQYF
.,TRBV6-5,CASGGRTGRGAFF
once,TRBV27,CASSLSGRFYQPQHF
.,TRBV4-1,CASSQDRETQYF
once,TRBV9,CASSARGGPYDEQFF
.,TRBV5-8,CASSLWARDHEQYF
.,TRBV11-2,CASSLRQGPPNTEAFF
once,TRBV6-5,CASSYSTRRETQYF
.,TRBV7-9,CASSFRESYEQYF
.,TRBV5-4,CASSPALGTGSYEQYF
.,TRBV11-2,CASSLGGLKETQYF
.,TRBV5-1,CASRTHSGRSDTQYF
.,TRBV1,CTSSQDRTSGTQTVHTGELFF
.,TRBV19,CASSNQRDTHMNTEAFF
.,TRBV28,CASNPPVSSGMSGELFF
.,TRBV5-1,CASSMEDRYYTF
.,TRBV29-1,CSGRVANQPQHF
.,TRBV10-3,CAISESQGGSNTEAFF
.,TRBV10-2,CASTRDRGTGANVLTF
.,TRBV25-1,CASSEDPKGDTQYF
once,TRBV27,CASSAYRDGYEQYF
.,TRBV5-1,CASSLGSPSPQETQYF
.,TRBV5-1,CASSFVPGSDTGELFF
.,TRBV7-3,CASSLIAGASSYNEQFF
.,TRBV10-3,CAISPTDDHYGYTF
.,TRBV7-6,CASSSLAGAYEQYF
.,TRBV6-5,CASSYSRRESSYEQYF
.,TRBV7-7,CASSPLGTGTDTQYF
.,TRBV21-1,CASSTNTGTSGPEQFF
.,TRBV5-1,CASSSPAGGGGLRYEQYF
.,TRBV11-3,CASSLHPGTRSPSEQFF
.,TRBV11-1,CASSPLAGGSVDTQYF
.,TRBV25-1,CASSEGTSRANEQFF
.,TRBV19,CASSLRQTNTGELFF
.,TRBV20-1,CSASTRSIQYF
.,TRBV28,CASSPDGAATNEKLFF
.,TRBV19,CASSLLAGEGYEQYF
.,TRBV28,CASRRPGLAGESLQYF
.,TRBV4-2,CASSHEGGGRSSYEQYF
.,TRBV25-1,CASSEREYEQYF
.,TRBV28,CASSLPQPGVTQYF